This T cell receptor beta chain appears in the sequencing data of a study of OX40 agonist ivuxolimab in advanced cancers. Overall study context: Dose-escalation cases comprised hepatocellular carcinoma, melanoma, renal cell or head and neck cancer. Earlier anti-PD-1, anti-PD-L1 or anti-CTLA-4 therapy was permitted; roughly 40% had received some.

Measured with immunoSEQ multiplex PCR; TCRdb has only the in-frame clones, and not every one. Among under 100,000 clones, approximately 80% were seen once, and the ten largest hold around 5%. Looked up from germline, CDR1 is GTSNPN and CDR2 is SVGIG (reference sequence). The CDR3 sequence is 15 residues long. The ends were cut back, 3 bases at V and 3 bases at J, with 18 bases in the middle. The receptor comes from an adult with an advanced solid tumor such as melanoma, head and neck, liver or kidney cancer. The V and J genes are TRBV30 and TRBJ2-7; possibly TRBD1 for D (5 bases). Specimen: CD4+ or CD8+ T cells sorted from blood, collected in a trial of the OX40 agonist ivuxolimab. CDR3 protein: CAWSLLTETVYEQYF. As DNA, the CDR3 is TGTGCCTGGAGCCTCCTCACCGAGACAGTCTACGAGCAGTACTTC. The variable domain in full, completed from reference TRBV30 and TRBJ2-7, reads SQTIHQWPATLVQPVGSPLSLECTVEGTSNPNLYWYRQAAGRGLQLLFYSVGIGQISSEVPQNLSASRPQDRQFILSSKKLLLSDSGFYLCAWSLLTETVYEQYFGPGTRLTVT.